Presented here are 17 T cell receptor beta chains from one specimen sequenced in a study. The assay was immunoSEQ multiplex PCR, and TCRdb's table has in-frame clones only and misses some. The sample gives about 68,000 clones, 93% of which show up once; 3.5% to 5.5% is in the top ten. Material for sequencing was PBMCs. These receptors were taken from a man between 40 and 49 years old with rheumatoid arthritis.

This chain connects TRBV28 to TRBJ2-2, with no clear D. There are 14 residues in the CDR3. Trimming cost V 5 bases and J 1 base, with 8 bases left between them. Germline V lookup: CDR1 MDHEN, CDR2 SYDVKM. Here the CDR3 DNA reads TGTGCCAGCAGTACTGACGGGAACACCGGGGAGCTGTTTTTT. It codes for CASSTDGNTGELFF.

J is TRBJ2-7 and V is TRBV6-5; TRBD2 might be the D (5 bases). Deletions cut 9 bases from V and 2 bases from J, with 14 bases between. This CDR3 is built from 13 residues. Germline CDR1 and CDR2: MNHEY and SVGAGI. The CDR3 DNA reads TGTGCCAGTACTAGGTCCACCCCCTACGAGCAGTACTTC. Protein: CASTRSTPYEQYF.

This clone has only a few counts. The CDR3 region is CATRAFSGNTIYF. CDR3 nucleotides: TGTGCCACCAGGGCCTTCTCTGGAAACACCATATATTTT. V gene TRBV27 combines with J gene TRBJ1-3; tentatively, D is TRBD1 (5 bases). The CDR3 totals 13 residues. V dropped 10 bases and J dropped 0 bases, with 10 bases sitting between them. CDR1 is MNHEY and CDR2 is SMNVEV in the germline V gene (reference sequence).

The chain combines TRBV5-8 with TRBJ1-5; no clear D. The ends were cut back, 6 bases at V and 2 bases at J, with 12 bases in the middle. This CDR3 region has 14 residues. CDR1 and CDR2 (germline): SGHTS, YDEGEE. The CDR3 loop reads CASNARSRNQPQHF. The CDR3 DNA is TGTGCCAGCAACGCAAGGTCTCGCAATCAGCCCCAGCATTTT.

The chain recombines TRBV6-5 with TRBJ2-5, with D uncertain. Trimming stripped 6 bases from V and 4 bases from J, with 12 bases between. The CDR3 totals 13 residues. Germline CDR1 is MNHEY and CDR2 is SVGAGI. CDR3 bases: TGTGCCAGCAGGCAGGCCGGCGCAGAGACCCAGTACTTC. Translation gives CASRQAGAETQYF.

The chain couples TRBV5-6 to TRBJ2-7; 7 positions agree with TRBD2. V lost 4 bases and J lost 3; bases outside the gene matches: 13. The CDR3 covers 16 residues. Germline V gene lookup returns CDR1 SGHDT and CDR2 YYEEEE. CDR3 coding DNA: TGTGCCAGCAGCCCATCGTTGGGGCGGGAGAGCTACGAGCAGTACTTC. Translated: CASSPSLGRESYEQYF. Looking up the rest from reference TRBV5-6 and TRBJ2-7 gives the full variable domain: DAGVTQSPTHLIKTRGQQVTLRCSPKSGHDTVSWYQQALGQGPQFIFQYYEEEERQRGNFPDRFSGHQFPNYSSELNVNALLLGDSALYLCASSPSLGRESYEQYFGPGTRLTVT.

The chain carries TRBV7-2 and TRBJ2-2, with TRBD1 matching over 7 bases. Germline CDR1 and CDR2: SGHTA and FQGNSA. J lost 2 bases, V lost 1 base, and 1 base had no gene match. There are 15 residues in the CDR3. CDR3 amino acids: CASSLGTGNTGELFF. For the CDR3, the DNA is TGTGCCAGCAGCTTAGGGACAGGCAACACCGGGGAGCTGTTTTTT.

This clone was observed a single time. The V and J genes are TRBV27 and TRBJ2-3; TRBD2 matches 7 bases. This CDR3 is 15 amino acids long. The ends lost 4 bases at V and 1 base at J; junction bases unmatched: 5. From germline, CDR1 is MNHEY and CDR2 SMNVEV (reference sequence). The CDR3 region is CASSSGLVGTDTQYF. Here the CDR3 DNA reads TGTGCCAGCAGTTCTGGACTAGTCGGCACAGATACGCAGTATTTT.

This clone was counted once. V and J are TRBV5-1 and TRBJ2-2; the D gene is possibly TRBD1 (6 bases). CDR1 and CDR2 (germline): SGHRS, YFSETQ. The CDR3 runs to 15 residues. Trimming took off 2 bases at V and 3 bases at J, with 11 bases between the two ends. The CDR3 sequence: CASSLHRTDTGELFF. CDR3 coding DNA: TGCGCCAGCAGCTTACACCGGACAGACACCGGGGAGCTGTTTTTT.

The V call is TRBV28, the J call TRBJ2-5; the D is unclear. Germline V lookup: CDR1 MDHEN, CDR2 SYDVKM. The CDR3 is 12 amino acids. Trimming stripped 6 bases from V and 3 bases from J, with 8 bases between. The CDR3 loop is CASRYREETQYF. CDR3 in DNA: TGTGCCAGCAGATACAGAGAAGAGACCCAGTACTTC.

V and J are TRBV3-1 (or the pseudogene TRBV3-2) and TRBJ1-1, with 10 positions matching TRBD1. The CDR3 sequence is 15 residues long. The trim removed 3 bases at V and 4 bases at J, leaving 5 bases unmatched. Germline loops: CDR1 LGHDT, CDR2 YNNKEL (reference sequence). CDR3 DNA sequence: TGTGCCAGCAGCCAGAGGACAGGGGGAACCACTGAAGCTTTCTTT. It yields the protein CASSQRTGGTTEAFF.

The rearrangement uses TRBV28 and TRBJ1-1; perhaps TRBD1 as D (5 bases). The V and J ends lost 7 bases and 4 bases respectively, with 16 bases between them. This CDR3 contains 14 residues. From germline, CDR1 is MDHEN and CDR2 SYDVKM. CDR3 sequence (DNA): TGTGCCAGCATTGCTTCTACGAGGGGCACTGAAGCTTTCTTT. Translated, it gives CASIASTRGTEAFF.

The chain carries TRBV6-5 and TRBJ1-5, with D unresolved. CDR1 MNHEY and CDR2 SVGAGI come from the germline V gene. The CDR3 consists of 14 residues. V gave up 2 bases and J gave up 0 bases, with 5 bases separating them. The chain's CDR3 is CASSYKFSNQPQHF. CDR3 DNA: TGTGCCAGCAGTTACAAGTTTAGCAATCAGCCCCAGCATTTT.

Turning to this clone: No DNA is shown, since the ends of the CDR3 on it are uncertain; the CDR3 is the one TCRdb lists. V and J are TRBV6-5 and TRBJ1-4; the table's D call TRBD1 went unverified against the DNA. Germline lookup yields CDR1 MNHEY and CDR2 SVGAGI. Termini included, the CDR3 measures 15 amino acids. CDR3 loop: CASSTSTGRNEKLFF.

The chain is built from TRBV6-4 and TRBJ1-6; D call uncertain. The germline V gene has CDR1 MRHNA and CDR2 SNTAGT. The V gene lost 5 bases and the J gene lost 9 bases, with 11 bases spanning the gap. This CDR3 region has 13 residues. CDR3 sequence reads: CASSSQTGSPLHF. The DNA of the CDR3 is TGTGCCAGCAGTTCACAAACGGGTTCACCCCTCCACTTT.

CDR3 sequence: CASSLQNTGELFF. The CDR3 DNA reads TGCGCCAGCAGCTTACAGAACACCGGGGAGCTGTTTTTT. The chain joins TRBV5-1 to TRBJ2-2; D is undetermined. Germline V CDR1 and CDR2: SGHRS, YFSETQ. The CDR3 covers 13 residues. V lost 2 bases to trimming and J lost 1 base, with 3 bases between them.

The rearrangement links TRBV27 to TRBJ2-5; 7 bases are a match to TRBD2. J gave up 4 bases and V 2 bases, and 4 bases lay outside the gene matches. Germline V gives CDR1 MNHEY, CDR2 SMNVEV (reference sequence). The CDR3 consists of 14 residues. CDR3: CASSLAGVRETQYF. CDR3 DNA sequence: TGTGCCAGCAGTTTAGCGGGAGTAAGAGAGACCCAGTACTTC.